Detailed here is one T cell receptor beta chain. This same CDR3 is encoded by further DNA sequences in the sample. The data belong to a study of shared clonotypes between healthy human individuals. Sequencing was performed with immunoSEQ multiplex PCR; in TCRdb, only in-frame clones are kept and a portion is missing. The repertoire includes about a million clones, 76% of them detected once, and around 1.4% sits in the top ten. CD4+ cells underwent separation, giving CD45RA+ naive and CD45RA-negative memory subsets. This clonotype originated in a man aged 18 to 30 in good health. Sequencing was carried out using memory CD4+ T cells sorted from blood. Regarding subset: CD45RA-negative fraction.

The CDR3 nucleotides are TGTGCCAGCAGCTTGCGACACGAGCAGTACTTC. The encoded protein is CASSLRHEQYF. This chain uses TRBV5-6 with TRBJ2-7; the D is unclear. Looked up from germline, CDR1 is SGHDT and CDR2 is YYEEEE. V dropped 1 base and J dropped 5 bases, with 4 bases sitting between them. CDR3 length: 11 amino acids.